This TCR beta chain is from a study of CXCR3-negative and CXCR3-positive naive CD8 T cells. On the study more broadly: For each library, about 1.5 +/- 0.3 million TRB reads were obtained, about 140 million in total.

A word on this clonotype: Its specificity is unknown.

Germline V gene sequence: CDR1 SGHTA, CDR2 FQGTGA. The CDR3 contains 13 residues. Points from the study as a whole: Comparison of naive cells showed more hydrophobic TRB CDR3s in CXCR3-positive than in CXCR3-negative naive cells. For naive cells, CXCR3-negative and CXCR3-positive subsets had similar TRBV-TRBJ usage; for memory cells, usage differed.

Naive CD8+ T cells displayed a CD45RO-CCR7+CD27+CD95- phenotype. The authors made the TRB cDNA libraries by 5' RACE using UMI labels. For each CDR3 protein, TCRdb gives one entry from its re-call of the 5' RACE reads, without DNA. In all, the sample yields roughly 93,000 distinct CDR3 sequences. V and J are TRBV7-3 and TRBJ2-3. The receptor's source is a human donor in good health. Some clones in this sample may be carry-over from other donors' samples. The sequencing sample was made of naive CXCR3+ CD8+ T cells from blood. Indicated subset: CD45RO-CCR7+CD27+CD95- naive CD8+ T cells expressing CXCR3 (TNR3+). CDR3 in amino acids: CASSLTVGDTQYF. The whole variable domain, filled in from reference TRBV7-3 and TRBJ2-3, reads GAGVSQTPSNKVTEKGKYVELRCDPISGHTALYWYRQSLGQGPEFLIYFQGTGAADDSGLPNDRFFAVRPEGSVSTLKIQRTERGDSAVYLCASSLTVGDTQYFGPGTRLTVL.